The 32 T cell receptor beta chains below all came from one sample that was sequenced in a study of OX40 agonist ivuxolimab in advanced cancers. Method: immunoSEQ multiplex PCR; TCRdb's copy keeps in-frame clones and lacks some. The sample shows about 33,000 clones, roughly 80% of them seen only once. The input for sequencing was CD4+ or CD8+ T cells sorted from blood, taken in a trial of the OX40 agonist ivuxolimab. All receptors derive from an adult with an advanced solid tumor such as melanoma, head and neck, liver or kidney cancer.

The chain combines TRBV19 with TRBJ2-2; tentatively, D is TRBD2 (7 bases). V gave up 7 bases and J gave up 3 bases, with 12 bases separating them. This CDR3 is 14 amino acids long. Per germline, CDR1 LNHDA and CDR2 SQIVND (reference sequence). The CDR3 loop reads CASKGGQDTGELFF. The CDR3 nucleotides read TGTGCCAGTAAGGGGGGGCAGGACACCGGGGAGCTGTTTTTT.

This chain links TRBV4-1 with TRBJ1-2; 7 positions match TRBD1. Losses at the gene ends were 3 bases for V and 3 bases for J; bases not matched to a gene: 7. Germline V gene lookup returns CDR1 MGHRA and CDR2 YSYEKL. The CDR3 totals 15 residues. The CDR3 bases are TGCGCCAGCAGCCAGATCGACAGGGAGGACTATGGCTACACCTTC. Residues: CASSQIDREDYGYTF.

This clone was counted between two and nine times. The rearrangement joins TRBV6-1 to TRBJ2-1, with TRBD1 matching 11 bases. Trimming at V came to 6 bases and at J to 7 bases, leaving 8 bases not matched to a gene. The CDR3 extends over 15 amino acids. Germline V gene lookup returns CDR1 MNHNS and CDR2 SASEGT. This CDR3 reads CASRAGTGGGNEQFF. As DNA, the CDR3 is TGTGCCAGCAGAGCCGGGACAGGGGGTGGAAATGAGCAGTTCTTC.

The chain links TRBV28 to TRBJ2-5; no clear D gene. Trimming took off 3 bases at V and 3 bases at J, with 14 bases between the two ends. Germline-derived CDR1 and CDR2 are MDHEN and SYDVKM. This CDR3 is built from 15 residues. As DNA, the CDR3 is TGTGCCAGCAGTTTCTCAAGAAGGACCAAAGAGACCCAGTACTTC. It yields the protein CASSFSRRTKETQYF.

The V gene is TRBV15, the J gene TRBJ2-7; unclear D gene. Germline V CDR1 and CDR2: LNHNV, YYDKDF (reference sequence). Trimming left V 4 bases short and J 9 bases short, with 16 bases between. The CDR3 covers 13 residues. The CDR3 nucleotides read TGTGCCACCAGCACAATCCTTGCCAGTCCGCAGTACTTC. The encoded protein is CATSTILASPQYF.

V is TRBV9 and J is TRBJ2-1, with a weak D call TRBD1 (6 bases). V was shortened by 0 bases and J by 12 bases, with 19 bases between the two germline ends. The CDR3 extends over 15 amino acids. Germline-derived CDR1 and CDR2 are SGDLS and YYNGEE. CDR3 sequence reads: CASSVEGARGPSQFF. CDR3 nucleotide sequence: TGTGCCAGCAGCGTAGAAGGGGCCAGGGGCCCATCGCAGTTCTTC.

As to this clone: This same CDR3 is encoded by further DNA sequences in the sample. This chain joins TRBV9 and TRBJ2-5; either TRBD1 or TRBD2 may supply D (6 bases each). Per germline, CDR1 SGDLS and CDR2 YYNGEE. V was trimmed by 2 bases and J by 3 bases, leaving 11 bases between them. CDR3 length: 14 amino acids. The CDR3 here is CASSVGGVEETQYF. Written as DNA, the CDR3 is TGTGCCAGCAGCGTCGGGGGCGTCGAAGAGACCCAGTACTTC.

The V and J genes are TRBV30 and TRBJ2-3; 11 bases line up with TRBD2. Germline V gene data show CDR1 as GTSNPN and CDR2 as SVGIG (reference sequence). The CDR3 sequence is 15 residues long. Germline trimming cut 2 bases from V and 0 bases from J; bases unmatched to any gene: 1. CDR3 DNA sequence: TGTGCCTGGAGTCGGACTAGCGGGAGCACAGATACGCAGTATTTT. Translation gives CAWSRTSGSTDTQYF.

The rearrangement uses TRBV5-1 and TRBJ1-2, with D maybe TRBD1 (5 bases). The germline V gene encodes CDR1 SGHRS and CDR2 YFSETQ. The length of the CDR3 is 15 residues. Trimming removed 0 bases at V and 3 bases at J, with 12 bases between. The CDR3, as DNA: TGCGCCAGCAGCTTGGCCGCGGGGGGATACTATGGCTACACCTTC. Amino acids: CASSLAAGGYYGYTF. Supplemented by reference TRBV5-1 and TRBJ1-2, the full variable domain reads KAGVTQTPRYLIKTRGQQVTLSCSPISGHRSVSWYQQTPGQGLQFLFEYFSETQRNKGNFPGRFSGRQFSNSRSEMNVSTLELGDSALYLCASSLAAGGYYGYTFGSGTRLTVV.

The chain combines TRBV28 with TRBJ2-4; 8 bases align to TRBD1. V lost 5 bases to trimming and J lost 14 bases; unmatched junction nucleotides: 11. The CDR3 contains 13 residues. CDR1 and CDR2 (germline): MDHEN, SYDVKM. The CDR3 sequence is CASSMTGVSPEYF. In DNA, the CDR3 is TGTGCCAGCAGTATGACAGGGGTGAGTCCTGAGTACTTC.

The chain joins TRBV19 to TRBJ2-1, with 8 bases fitting TRBD2. V lost 4 bases to trimming and J lost 4 bases; unmatched junction nucleotides: 6. The CDR3 is 15 amino acids. Germline loops: CDR1 LNHDA, CDR2 SQIVND (reference sequence). CDR3 amino acids: CASSRAGGRYNEQFF. The CDR3 nucleotides are TGTGCCAGTAGTAGGGCGGGGGGTCGTTACAATGAGCAGTTCTTC.

V usage is TRBV11-2 and J usage is TRBJ2-5; 7 nucleotides agree with TRBD2. The V gene end was trimmed by 5 bases and the J gene end by 7 bases; junction bases not matched to a gene: 10. The CDR3 runs to 14 residues. CDR1 is SGHAT and CDR2 is FQNNGV in the germline V gene. CDR3 loop: CASSRSGNRGTQYF. The CDR3 DNA reads as TGTGCCAGCAGCCGGAGCGGGAATAGAGGGACCCAGTACTTC. Complete variable domain (other parts from reference TRBV11-2 and TRBJ2-5): EAGVAQSPRYKIIEKRQSVAFWCNPISGHATLYWYQQILGQGPKLLIQFQNNGVVDDSQLPKDRFSAERLKGVDSTLKIQPAKLEDSAVYLCASSRSGNRGTQYFGPGTRLLVL.

The genes are TRBV29-1 and TRBJ2-7; 8 bases line up with TRBD2. The germline CDR1 and CDR2 sequences are SQVTM and ANQGSEA. V lost 1 base, J lost 7 bases, and 9 bases stayed unmatched. The CDR3 consists of 14 residues. DNA of the CDR3: TGCAGCGTTGAAGGGCCCAGCGGGAGAGGTGAGCAGTACTTC. Translating it yields CSVEGPSGRGEQYF.

This chain links TRBV5-5 with TRBJ2-3, with TRBD1 as a possible D gene (5 bases). The CDR3 totals 12 residues. The V end lost 4 bases, the J end lost 8 bases, and 11 bases lay between the germline ends. CDR1 is SGHKS and CDR2 is YYEKEE in the germline V gene (reference sequence). The CDR3 bases are TGTGCCAGCAGCCCAGGGTACGGTACGCAGTATTTT. Translating gives CASSPGYGTQYF. Filled out from reference TRBV5-5 and TRBJ2-3, the complete variable domain reads DAGVTQSPTHLIKTRGQQVTLRCSPISGHKSVSWYQQVLGQGPQFIFQYYEKEERGRGNFPDRFSARQFPNYSSELNVNALLLGDSALYLCASSPGYGTQYFGPGTRLTVL.

The chain links TRBV30 to TRBJ2-7; TRBD1 agrees at 9 bases. The V segment lost 1 base and the J segment 5 bases; nucleotides outside the gene matches: 6. The germline gives CDR1 GTSNPN, CDR2 SVGIG (reference sequence). The CDR3 totals 14 residues. CDR3 sequence: CAWSDGTGRNEQYF. CDR3 nucleotides: TGTGCCTGGAGTGACGGGACAGGGCGCAACGAGCAGTACTTC.

This clone was seen only a few times. Here the CDR3 DNA reads TGTGCCAGCAGGGGTTGGGCACCCGTTACAGAGGCCCAGCATTTT. Residues: CASRGWAPVTEAQHF. This sequence joins TRBV6-6 and TRBJ1-5; D not certain. The CDR3 extends over 15 amino acids. Germline loops: CDR1 MNHNY, CDR2 SVGAGI (reference sequence). Trimming cost V 6 bases and J 11 bases, with 23 bases left between them.

In this sample, this clone turned up once. The rearrangement links TRBV13 to TRBJ2-2; 11 nucleotides match TRBD2. V lost 5 bases and J lost 3; bases outside the gene matches: 5. This CDR3 has 16 residues. In germline, CDR1 is PRHDT, CDR2 FYEKMQ (reference sequence). The DNA for the CDR3 is TGTGCCAGCAGCGCCGGGACTAGCGGACACACCGGGGAGCTGTTTTTT. Its protein product is CASSAGTSGHTGELFF.

The chain carries TRBV7-9 and TRBJ1-5, with no clear D. V was shortened by 5 bases and J by 1 base, with 24 bases between the two germline ends. Germline CDR1 reads SEHNR; CDR2 reads FQNEAQ (reference sequence). This CDR3 has 19 residues. The CDR3 DNA sequence: TGTGCCAGCAGCACCTCTGCGCCCACCGACTCGTCGAGCAATCAGCCCCAGCATTTT. As protein: CASSTSAPTDSSSNQPQHF. The full variable domain, its missing parts supplied by reference TRBV7-9 and TRBJ1-5, is DTGVSQNPRHKITKRGQNVTFRCDPISEHNRLYWYRQTLGQGPEFLTYFQNEAQLEKSRLLSDRFSAERPKGSFSTLEIQRTEQGDSAMYLCASSTSAPTDSSSNQPQHFGDGTRLSIL.

The chain carries TRBV28 and TRBJ2-7; 9 bases match TRBD2. V lost 2 bases and J lost 6; bases outside the gene matches: 5. This CDR3 has 14 residues. Germline values: CDR1 MDHEN, CDR2 SYDVKM. The CDR3 DNA reads TGTGCCAGCAGTTTAGGAGCGGGAGGTTTCGAGCAGTACTTC. Translation: CASSLGAGGFEQYF.

CDR3 coding DNA: TGTGCCAGCAGCACCCGGGGGGGCGAAGAGACCCAGTACTTC. Translating gives CASSTRGGEETQYF. The V and J genes are TRBV7-9 and TRBJ2-5; 8 bases fit TRBD2. The length of the CDR3 is 14 residues. J was trimmed by 3 bases and V by 5 bases; bases with no gene match: 5. CDR1 is SEHNR, CDR2 FQNEAQ, per germline (reference sequence).

The chain joins TRBV28 to TRBJ2-3; D remains unclear. V was trimmed by 6 bases and J by 4 bases, leaving 20 bases between them. The CDR3 has 16 amino acids. Per germline, CDR1 MDHEN and CDR2 SYDVKM. CDR3 in DNA: TGTGCCAGCAGCTTGCCCTTGGCTAGATCCTCAGATACGCAGTATTTT. Residues: CASSLPLARSSDTQYF.

V is TRBV6-1 and J is TRBJ2-1; 7 bases agree with TRBD2. Germline values: CDR1 MNHNS, CDR2 SASEGT. Unmatched junction bases numbered 9, after V lost 0 bases and J lost 7 bases. The CDR3 contains 16 residues. DNA for the CDR3: TGTGCCAGCAGTGAAGCGGTGGCGGGAGCCGGTAATGAGCAGTTCTTC. As protein: CASSEAVAGAGNEQFF.

This chain joins TRBV6-4 and TRBJ2-1; 7 nucleotides line up with TRBD2. The CDR3 has 15 residues. With 6 bases clipped from V and 9 bases from J, the junction kept 14 bases outside the gene matches. Germline V gene data show CDR1 as MRHNA and CDR2 as SNTAGT. The CDR3 loop is CASRDGVREGGEQFF. The DNA for the CDR3 is TGTGCCAGCAGAGACGGGGTCAGGGAGGGTGGTGAGCAGTTCTTC.

The rearrangement links TRBV30 to TRBJ2-7, with D maybe TRBD2 (5 bases). This CDR3 contains 14 residues. Germline CDR1 is GTSNPN and CDR2 is SVGIG (reference sequence). The ends were cut back, 0 bases at V and 0 bases at J, with 9 bases in the middle. The CDR3 loop is CAWSVLGVSYEQYF. Written as DNA, the CDR3 is TGTGCCTGGAGTGTACTCGGGGTCTCCTACGAGCAGTACTTC.

V gene TRBV25-1 combines with J gene TRBJ2-7; 11 positions agree with TRBD1. The germline V gene has CDR1 MGHDK and CDR2 SYGVNS. V shed 5 bases, J shed 4 bases, and the junction held 10 bases outside the gene matches. The CDR3 spans 16 residues. This chain's CDR3 is CASSPLGGQGVYEQYF. DNA for the CDR3: TGTGCCAGCAGTCCCCTGGGGGGACAGGGGGTTTACGAGCAGTACTTC.

The rearrangement joins TRBV4-1 to TRBJ2-7; the match to TRBD2 covers 9 bases. In germline, CDR1 is MGHRA, CDR2 YSYEKL. V trimming: 5 bases; J trimming: 6 bases; junction bases outside the gene matches: 17. The CDR3 covers 17 residues. As DNA, the CDR3 is TGCGCCAGCAGCATGCGGGCCCCGGGACTAGCCGTCTTCGAGCAGTACTTC. Translation gives CASSMRAPGLAVFEQYF.

This rearrangement joins TRBV28 to TRBJ2-5; possibly TRBD1 for D (6 bases). The V and J ends lost 8 bases and 1 base respectively, with 17 bases between them. CDR3 length: 15 residues. The germline V gene has CDR1 MDHEN and CDR2 SYDVKM. The CDR3 spells CASDTTGSFQETQYF. CDR3 nucleotide sequence: TGTGCCAGCGACACAACAGGGTCTTTCCAAGAGACCCAGTACTTC.

This clone was detected once. The chain links TRBV27 to TRBJ1-2; D unresolved. CDR1 MNHEY and CDR2 SMNVEV come from the germline V gene (reference sequence). Trimming took 5 bases from V and 2 from J, leaving 6 bases between them. CDR3 length: 12 residues. The chain's CDR3 is CASSVLNYGYTF. DNA for the CDR3: TGTGCCAGCAGTGTACTAAACTATGGCTACACCTTC.

The table lists this clone with a count of one. This rearrangement joins TRBV19 to TRBJ2-1, with 10 bases lining up with TRBD2. The V gene end was trimmed by 4 bases and the J gene end by 7 bases; junction bases not matched to a gene: 7. Looked up from germline, CDR1 is LNHDA and CDR2 is SQIVND (reference sequence). CDR3 length: 15 residues. This CDR3 reads CASSTLAGAGNEQFF. The CDR3, as DNA: TGTGCCAGTAGTACCCTAGCGGGAGCCGGGAATGAGCAGTTCTTC.

This clone was observed once. V is TRBV10-3 and J is TRBJ1-2, with D hard to call. CDR3 size: 15 residues. V gave up 10 bases and J gave up 2 bases, with 20 bases separating them. The germline V gene encodes CDR1 ENHRY and CDR2 SYGVKD. CDR3 bases: TGTGCCACCCCAAAGAGGGCAGAAAAGAACTATGGCTACACCTTC. As protein: CATPKRAEKNYGYTF.

The chain combines TRBV4-1 with TRBJ2-7; D remains unclear. V shed 2 bases and J shed 4 bases, with 3 bases lying between them. Germline V gives CDR1 MGHRA, CDR2 YSYEKL. This CDR3 spans 11 amino acids. In nucleotides, the CDR3 is TGCGCCAGCAGCCAATTGTACGAGCAGTACTTC. It yields the protein CASSQLYEQYF.

The chain has TRBV27 and TRBJ1-5; D perhaps matches TRBD1 (6 bases). CDR3 length: 16 residues. CDR1 and CDR2 (germline): MNHEY, SMNVEV (reference sequence). Trimming stripped 4 bases from V and 5 bases from J, with 18 bases between. The CDR3 sequence is CASSSEGGYGDQPQHF. The DNA for the CDR3 is TGTGCCAGCAGTTCCGAGGGGGGGTACGGCGATCAGCCCCAGCATTTT.